Presented here are 17 T cell receptor beta chains from one specimen sequenced in a study of cytomegalovirus exposure and HLA in healthy donors (dated by TCRdb to the late 2010s). The library was obtained by the immunoSEQ multiplex PCR assay. A mixture of 60 forward primers for TCR Vbeta segments and 13 reverse primers for TCR Jbeta segments was used in the multiplex PCR. TCRdb limited this immuneACCESS table to in-frame rearrangements with V and J called. A share of clones is missing; checked studies link under half to unresolved V genes, and the rest is unexplained. The sample table gives around 130,000 clones. 1.5% to 1.7% of the sample lies in the top ten. The specimen was PBMCs. These receptors originate from a woman in her forties in good health and CMV-seronegative.

The J gene is TRBJ2-7, the V gene TRBV6-6; D is perhaps TRBD2 (6 bases). Germline-derived CDR1 and CDR2 are MNHNY and SVGAGI (reference sequence). Trimming took off 2 bases at V and 7 bases at J, with 9 bases between the two ends. The CDR3 contains 12 residues. CDR3 sequence (DNA): TGTGCCAGCAGTTACAGAGGACTAGAGCAGTACTTC. Translated: CASSYRGLEQYF.

V usage is TRBV19 and J usage is TRBJ2-1, with TRBD2 as a possible D gene (6 bases). The ends were cut back, 4 bases at V and 7 bases at J, with 14 bases in the middle. This CDR3 is built from 14 residues. The germline V gene has CDR1 LNHDA and CDR2 SQIVND (reference sequence). Here the CDR3 DNA reads TGTGCCAGTAGTAAACGGGACTTGCTAAATGAGCAGTTCTTC. It translates to CASSKRDLLNEQFF. The full variable domain, completed using reference TRBV19 and TRBJ2-1, is DGGITQSPKYLFRKEGQNVTLSCEQNLNHDAMYWYRQDPGQGLRLIYYSQIVNDFQKGDIAEGYSVSREKKESFPLTVTSAQKNPTAFYLCASSKRDLLNEQFFGPGTRLTVL.

J is TRBJ2-2 and V is TRBV19, with 8 bases identical to TRBD1. There are 16 residues in the CDR3. From germline, CDR1 is LNHDA and CDR2 SQIVND (reference sequence). V was pared by 3 bases and J by 5 bases, with 8 bases of the junction left unmatched. For the CDR3, the DNA is TGTGCCAGTAGTATCGCGTACAGGGGGAAAACCGGGGAGCTGTTTTTT. This translates into CASSIAYRGKTGELFF.

The chain carries TRBV5-1 and TRBJ2-2, with a tentative D call TRBD1 (8 bases). This CDR3 has 16 amino acids. Germline CDR1 SGHRS, CDR2 YFSETQ. With 2 bases removed from V and 5 bases from J, the gap between germline ends came to 16 bases. The CDR3 sequence is CASSLQGGPRTGELFF. In DNA form, the CDR3 reads TGCGCCAGCAGCTTACAGGGGGGGCCAAGGACCGGGGAGCTGTTTTTT.

This rearrangement joins TRBV28 to TRBJ1-2; D is ambiguous. This CDR3 comprises 16 residues. Between the trimmed V and J ends, which lost 1 base and 5 bases, there was a span of 17 bases. The germline CDR1 and CDR2 sequences are MDHEN and SYDVKM. This CDR3 reads CASSLSHSSGGYGYTF. The CDR3 bases are TGTGCCAGCAGTTTATCCCACAGCTCCGGTGGGTATGGCTACACCTTC.

This sequence joins TRBV19 and TRBJ1-5, with 7 bases that match TRBD1. This CDR3 contains 18 residues. V lost 1 base, J lost 3 bases, and 12 bases stayed unmatched. CDR1 LNHDA and CDR2 SQIVND come from the germline V gene (reference sequence). DNA for the CDR3: TGTGCCAGTAGTATAGGCCTAACACAGGGGCGGTCCAATCAGCCCCAGCATTTT. This sequence encodes CASSIGLTQGRSNQPQHF.

The J gene is TRBJ2-7, the V gene TRBV11-1; 10 bases agree with TRBD1. The CDR3 loop spans 15 amino acids. CDR1 is SGHAT, CDR2 FQDESV, per germline (reference sequence). The V gene end was trimmed by 2 bases and the J gene end by 3 bases; junction bases not matched to a gene: 4. CDR3: CASSLTGTGDYEQYF. The CDR3 DNA reads TGTGCCAGCAGCTTAACCGGGACAGGGGACTACGAGCAGTACTTC. The full variable domain, in which reference TRBV11-1 and TRBJ2-7 provide the parts outside the CDR3, is EAEVAQSPRYKITEKSQAVAFWCDPISGHATLYWYRQILGQGPELLVQFQDESVVDDSQLPKDRFSAERLKGVDSTLKIQPAELGDSAMYLCASSLTGTGDYEQYFGPGTRLTVT.

The rearrangement links TRBV2 to TRBJ1-1; TRBD1 matches 10 bases. Germline V gene sequence: CDR1 SNHLY, CDR2 FYNNEI. The CDR3 runs to 14 residues. V dropped 6 bases and J dropped 6; count of bases not matched to a gene: 7. CDR3 protein: CASRSTGGLSEAFF. CDR3 bases: TGTGCCAGCAGGTCGACAGGGGGCCTCTCTGAAGCTTTCTTT. The complete variable domain, with remaining parts taken from reference TRBV2 and TRBJ1-1, reads EPEVTQTPSHQVTQMGQEVILRCVPISNHLYFYWYRQILGQKVEFLVSFYNNEISEKSEIFDDQFSVERPDGSNFTLKIRSTKLEDSAMYFCASRSTGGLSEAFFGQGTRLTVV.

V and J are TRBV11-2 and TRBJ1-6, with D maybe TRBD1 (6 bases). The CDR3 runs to 16 residues. Between the trimmed V and J ends, which lost 6 bases and 0 bases, there was a span of 12 bases. Germline V gene sequence: CDR1 SGHAT, CDR2 FQNNGV. CDR3 protein: CASRFRGSSYNSPLHF. DNA of the CDR3: TGTGCCAGCAGATTCAGGGGAAGCTCCTATAATTCACCCCTCCACTTT. Based on the CDR3 plus reference TRBV11-2 and TRBJ1-6, the full variable domain is EAGVAQSPRYKIIEKRQSVAFWCNPISGHATLYWYQQILGQGPKLLIQFQNNGVVDDSQLPKDRFSAERLKGVDSTLKIQPAKLEDSAVYLCASRFRGSSYNSPLHFGNGTRLTVT.

V is TRBV5-4 and J is TRBJ1-1; D not resolved. This CDR3 region has 15 residues. Trimming removed 0 bases from V and 0 bases from J, with 9 bases in between. From germline, CDR1 is SGHNT and CDR2 YYREEE (reference sequence). The CDR3 bases are TGTGCCAGCAGCTTGGGGCCAGTTGTGAACACTGAAGCTTTCTTT. This translates into CASSLGPVVNTEAFF.

The chain joins TRBV7-9 to TRBJ1-2; maybe TRBD1 (5 bases). With 10 bases removed from V and 6 bases from J, the gap between germline ends came to 24 bases. The CDR3 runs to 15 residues. The germline CDR1 and CDR2 sequences are SEHNR and FQNEAQ (reference sequence). In DNA, the CDR3 is TGTGCCAAAAGGGCCGGGGGGGTCCCGATGCATGGCTACACCTTC. This gives the protein CAKRAGGVPMHGYTF.

The chain employs TRBV18 and TRBJ2-1; D may be TRBD2 (6 bases). CDR3 length equals 15 residues. Trimming shortened V by 2 bases and J by 9 bases, and 17 bases separated the two germline ends. CDR1 and CDR2 (germline): KGHSH, LQKENI. CDR3 nucleotide sequence: TGTGCCAGCTCACCAGAGGACTCGGCCGGGGGTGAGCAGTTCTTC. Translating gives CASSPEDSAGGEQFF.

The gene calls are TRBV11-2 and TRBJ1-6; 7 bases line up with TRBD1. Germline V gene data show CDR1 as SGHAT and CDR2 as FQNNGV. J gave up 10 bases and V 5 bases, and 5 bases lay outside the gene matches. The CDR3 covers 13 residues. The CDR3 reads CASSADRASPLHF. The DNA for the CDR3 is TGTGCCAGCAGCGCCGACAGGGCCTCACCCCTCCACTTT.

V is TRBV29-1 and J is TRBJ2-2, with 8 bases lining up with TRBD2. With V trimmed by 7 bases and J by 5 bases, 9 bases remained unmatched. Germline V lookup: CDR1 SQVTM, CDR2 ANQGSEA. The CDR3 has 14 amino acids. CDR3 amino acids: CSGRGGQETGELFF. DNA of the CDR3: TGCAGCGGTCGGGGGGGGCAGGAGACCGGGGAGCTGTTTTTT.

This sequence joins TRBV27 and TRBJ1-5; D is unresolved. This CDR3 region has 14 residues. Germline loops: CDR1 MNHEY, CDR2 SMNVEV (reference sequence). Trimming shortened V by 3 bases and J by 7 bases, and 13 bases separated the two germline ends. The DNA of the CDR3 is TGTGCCAGCAGTTTGAGATATTCCACCCAGCCCCAGCATTTT. Amino acids: CASSLRYSTQPQHF.

J is TRBJ2-7 and V is TRBV7-2; 12 nucleotides align to TRBD2. Germline V gene data show CDR1 as SGHTA and CDR2 as FQGNSA. The CDR3 sequence is 15 residues long. V dropped 2 bases and J dropped 5; count of bases not matched to a gene: 4. The CDR3: CASSLTSGGLDEQYF. CDR3 sequence (DNA): TGTGCCAGCAGCTTAACTAGCGGGGGGCTCGACGAGCAGTACTTC.

The rearrangement links TRBV7-9 to TRBJ2-3; tentative D call: TRBD2 (5 bases). Trimming pared 1 base from V and 0 bases from J, leaving 8 bases between. The germline V gene encodes CDR1 SEHNR and CDR2 FQNEAQ (reference sequence). This CDR3 is 15 amino acids long. The CDR3 is CASSLETGSTDTQYF. CDR3 in DNA: TGTGCCAGCAGCTTAGAAACGGGGAGCACAGATACGCAGTATTTT.